One sample yielded the 24 T cell receptor beta chains listed below, sequenced in a study of OX40 agonist ivuxolimab in advanced cancers. Some clones are missing from TCRdb's copy, which holds only in-frame ones; the method was immunoSEQ multiplex PCR. The table includes 60,000 to 65,000 clones, about 91% detected once. Sequenced here: CD4+ or CD8+ T cells sorted from blood, sampled in a trial of the OX40 agonist ivuxolimab. The receptor set was obtained from an adult with an advanced solid tumor such as melanoma, head and neck, liver or kidney cancer.

The chain uses TRBV5-4 and TRBJ2-3, with 10 bases lining up with TRBD2. Trimming at V came to 4 bases and at J to 4 bases, leaving 12 bases not matched to a gene. The CDR3 extends over 17 amino acids. Germline V lookup: CDR1 SGHNT, CDR2 YYREEE (reference sequence). CDR3 DNA: TGTGCCAGCAGCCTGAGGCTAGCGGGAGTTTCACCAGATACGCAGTATTTT. Translating gives CASSLRLAGVSPDTQYF. The whole variable domain, filled in from reference TRBV5-4 and TRBJ2-3, reads ETGVTQSPTHLIKTRGQQVTLRCSSQSGHNTVSWYQQALGQGPQFIFQYYREEENGRGNFPPRFSGLQFPNYSSELNVNALELDDSALYLCASSLRLAGVSPDTQYFGPGTRLTVL.

J is TRBJ1-5 and V is TRBV20-1; D is uncertain. CDR1 and CDR2 from the germline V gene are DFQATT and SNEGSKA (reference sequence). V was pared by 3 bases and J by 7 bases, with 7 bases between. The CDR3 loop spans 11 amino acids. The CDR3 loop is CSASVGQPQHF. The CDR3 nucleotides are TGCAGTGCTAGTGTAGGACAGCCCCAGCATTTT.

The chain employs TRBV11-2 and TRBJ2-7, with D hard to call. The CDR3 contains 13 residues. The germline CDR1 and CDR2 sequences are SGHAT and FQNNGV. Trimming stripped 4 bases from V and 6 bases from J, with 13 bases between. The CDR3 DNA follows: TGTGCCAGCAGCTCCTTTTTAGGATCCGAGCAGTACTTC. Its protein is CASSSFLGSEQYF.

This chain links TRBV5-5 with TRBJ2-7; 9 bases match TRBD1. V was pared by 3 bases and J by 4 bases, with 5 bases of the junction left unmatched. The CDR3 loop spans 14 amino acids. Germline V gene data show CDR1 as SGHKS and CDR2 as YYEKEE (reference sequence). The CDR3 DNA reads as TGTGCCAGCAGCTGGACAGGGGAATCTTACGAGCAGTACTTC. As protein: CASSWTGESYEQYF.

CDR3 DNA sequence: TGTGCCAGCTGGCAAGCCACCCCATCTTACAATGAGCAGTTCTTC. It is translated as CASWQATPSYNEQFF. The chain links TRBV6-5 to TRBJ2-1; D unresolved. V was shortened by 8 bases and J by 4 bases, with 18 bases between the two germline ends. Looked up from germline, CDR1 is MNHEY and CDR2 is SVGAGI. This CDR3 is built from 15 residues.

V is TRBV9 and J is TRBJ1-2; TRBD1 agrees at 9 bases. Per germline, CDR1 SGDLS and CDR2 YYNGEE. The CDR3 length is 14 residues. V trimming: 4 bases; J trimming: 13 bases; junction bases outside the gene matches: 14. The CDR3 loop reads CASSYRETGTGSTF. The CDR3 bases are TGTGCCAGCAGCTATAGAGAGACCGGGACAGGGTCCACCTTC.

The rearrangement uses TRBV5-6 and TRBJ2-7; D unclear. This CDR3 comprises 14 residues. Germline V gene data show CDR1 as SGHDT and CDR2 as YYEEEE. V was trimmed by 3 bases and J by 4 bases, leaving 14 bases between them. The CDR3 reads CASSSLPISYEQYF. The CDR3 DNA reads TGTGCCAGCAGCTCCCTCCCCATATCTTACGAGCAGTACTTC.

This clone was observed a single time. The chain links TRBV6-1 to TRBJ2-3; D not certain. This CDR3 spans 13 amino acids. CDR1 MNHNS and CDR2 SASEGT come from the germline V gene. V lost 6 bases to trimming and J lost 4 bases, with 11 bases between them. The CDR3 sequence: CASRGISSDTQYF. The CDR3 coding sequence is TGTGCCAGCAGGGGGATTTCCTCAGATACGCAGTATTTT.

The chain has TRBV9 and TRBJ2-1; D possibly matches TRBD1 or TRBD2 (5 bases each). This CDR3 has 16 amino acids. Germline V gene lookup returns CDR1 SGDLS and CDR2 YYNGEE. V gave up 0 bases and J gave up 0 bases, with 10 bases separating them. DNA for the CDR3: TGTGCCAGCAGCGTAGCTGGTGGGGGCTCCTACAATGAGCAGTTCTTC. This sequence encodes CASSVAGGGSYNEQFF.

V is TRBV27 and J is TRBJ1-5, with 8 bases fitting TRBD1. Germline V gene data show CDR1 as MNHEY and CDR2 as SMNVEV (reference sequence). The ends lost 5 bases at V and 5 bases at J; junction bases unmatched: 8. CDR3 size: 15 residues. CDR3 DNA: TGTGCCAGCAGTCCAGGGACAGGAGTTTATCAGCCCCAGCATTTT. It encodes CASSPGTGVYQPQHF.

This clone has just one count. This chain joins TRBV27 and TRBJ1-3; 7 bases match TRBD1. CDR1 and CDR2 (germline): MNHEY, SMNVEV (reference sequence). The CDR3 is made up of 18 amino acids. J was trimmed by 2 bases and V by 4 bases; bases with no gene match: 14. Here the CDR3 DNA reads TGTGCCAGCAGTTCGACCCCGTGGGACAGTAGAGCTGGAAACACCATATATTTT. Translation gives CASSSTPWDSRAGNTIYF.

The chain uses TRBV5-6 and TRBJ1-2; D is unclear. Trimming cost V 1 base and J 4 bases, with 11 bases left between them. This CDR3 region has 14 residues. Germline values: CDR1 SGHDT, CDR2 YYEEEE. The CDR3 region is CASSLLNRIYGYTF. DNA for the CDR3: TGTGCCAGCAGCTTGCTTAACAGAATCTATGGCTACACCTTC.

The chain recombines TRBV11-1 with TRBJ2-1; no clear D gene. With 6 bases removed from V and 5 bases from J, the gap between germline ends came to 11 bases. The CDR3 loop spans 13 amino acids. Germline V gene sequence: CDR1 SGHAT, CDR2 FQDESV (reference sequence). CDR3 region: CASSIGQNNEQFF. CDR3 in DNA: TGTGCCAGCAGTATCGGGCAGAACAATGAGCAGTTCTTC.

This clone has only one observation. J is TRBJ2-7 and V is TRBV27, with 13 bases fitting TRBD2. CDR1 is MNHEY and CDR2 is SMNVEV in the germline V gene (reference sequence). Unmatched junction bases numbered 12, after V lost 6 bases and J lost 4 bases. The CDR3 spans 17 residues. The DNA of the CDR3 is TGTGCCAGCAGGTCCCCGTCGCGGACTAGCGGGAGTTACGAGCAGTACTTC. Amino acid sequence: CASRSPSRTSGSYEQYF.

The rearrangement links TRBV7-4 to TRBJ2-1; 10 nucleotides match TRBD2. Germline V gene lookup returns CDR1 SGHVT and CDR2 SQSDAQ. CDR3 length: 15 residues. The V gene end was trimmed by 3 bases and the J gene end by 6 bases; junction bases not matched to a gene: 5. The CDR3 bases are TGTGCCAGCAGCTTGAGCGGGAGGGCCTCCAATGAGCAGTTCTTC. Its protein product is CASSLSGRASNEQFF.

This clone has just one count. V usage is TRBV6-6 and J usage is TRBJ2-3, with TRBD1 identical over 8 bases. With V trimmed by 7 bases and J by 1 base, 7 bases remained unmatched. Germline loops: CDR1 MNHNY, CDR2 SVGAGI (reference sequence). The CDR3 consists of 15 residues. CDR3 amino acids: CASTPPGQGTDTQYF. The CDR3 region has the DNA TGTGCCAGCACCCCCCCGGGACAGGGCACAGATACGCAGTATTTT.

The chain employs TRBV27 and TRBJ2-6; D might be TRBD1 (5 bases). This CDR3 comprises 15 residues. Trimming stripped 9 bases from V and 1 base from J, with 13 bases between. Germline V gene sequence: CDR1 MNHEY, CDR2 SMNVEV (reference sequence). This CDR3 is CASQHQGSGANVLTF. DNA for the CDR3: TGTGCCAGTCAACATCAGGGATCTGGGGCCAACGTCCTGACTTTC.

Only one count was recorded for this clone. This chain uses TRBV15 with TRBJ2-7; 9 bases agree with TRBD1. With V trimmed by 0 bases and J by 0 bases, 12 bases remained unmatched. Germline-derived CDR1 and CDR2 are LNHNV and YYDKDF (reference sequence). The CDR3 totals 19 residues. The CDR3 spells CATSRDPPQGALSSYEQYF. CDR3 sequence (DNA): TGTGCCACCAGCAGAGATCCCCCACAGGGGGCTCTAAGCTCCTACGAGCAGTACTTC.

CDR3 sequence (DNA): TGTGCCAGCTCACCCTTAGCGGGAGGGACAGATACGCAGTATTTT. Protein sequence: CASSPLAGGTDTQYF. J is TRBJ2-3 and V is TRBV18; 11 nucleotides agree with TRBD2. Losses at the gene ends were 3 bases for V and 3 bases for J; bases not matched to a gene: 2. The CDR3 is 15 amino acids. CDR1 and CDR2 from the germline V gene are KGHSH and LQKENI.

This clone was found once. The V and J genes are TRBV30 and TRBJ1-6; D might be TRBD1 (6 bases). Germline V gene data show CDR1 as GTSNPN and CDR2 as SVGIG (reference sequence). V was pared by 0 bases and J by 10 bases, with 16 bases between. CDR3 length equals 15 residues. The CDR3 DNA reads as TGTGCCTGGAGTGTATTTGGGGACAATCGATCACCCCTCCACTTT. Amino acid sequence: CAWSVFGDNRSPLHF.

The chain joins TRBV10-3 to TRBJ2-5, with TRBD1 as a possible D gene (6 bases). The CDR3 runs 13 residues. V dropped 4 bases and J dropped 2 bases, with 8 bases sitting between them. The germline V gene encodes CDR1 ENHRY and CDR2 SYGVKD. The CDR3 here is CAISGTGQETQYF. The CDR3 nucleotides read TGTGCCATCAGTGGCACAGGGCAAGAGACCCAGTACTTC.

The genes are TRBV6-5 and TRBJ2-5, with 7 nucleotides matching TRBD1. J was trimmed by 5 bases and V by 5 bases; bases with no gene match: 8. CDR1 is MNHEY, CDR2 SVGAGI, per germline. The length of the CDR3 is 14 residues. The CDR3 spells CASSLGQPAETQYF. The CDR3 bases are TGTGCCAGCAGTCTGGGACAGCCAGCGGAGACCCAGTACTTC.

The CDR3 DNA sequence: TGTGCCAGCAGCCCCCGGGACTCCGGAACCTACGAGCAGTACTTC. This codes for CASSPRDSGTYEQYF. The genes are TRBV11-3 and TRBJ2-7; maybe TRBD2 (6 bases). Trimming took off 5 bases at V and 2 bases at J, with 16 bases between the two ends. CDR1 and CDR2 from the germline V gene are SGHNT and YENEEA. This CDR3 has 15 residues.

This clone was counted a single time. V gene TRBV2 combines with J gene TRBJ1-6; a possible D gene is TRBD1 (6 bases). The V gene's germline CDR1 is SNHLY and CDR2 FYNNEI. This CDR3 has 16 amino acids. Trimming took off 0 bases at V and 10 bases at J, with 16 bases between the two ends. CDR3 nucleotides: TGTGCCAGCAGTGAAGCCGCAGGGGCCCTCGGGTCACCCCTCCACTTT. Translated, it gives CASSEAAGALGSPLHF.